This passage covers 7 T cell receptor beta chains from one sample sequenced in a study of cytomegalovirus exposure and HLA in healthy donors. Amplification used 60 Vbeta primers and 13 Jbeta primers. TCRdb keeps only in-frame clones here, not all; method: immunoSEQ multiplex PCR. The sample yields 35,000 to 55,000 clones, roughly 60% seen once. Sequencing was performed on PBMCs. The receptors come from a man aged 55 to 70 in good health and CMV-seropositive.

V usage is TRBV11-2 and J usage is TRBJ2-7; 7 bases agree with TRBD1. J lost 3 bases, V lost 5 bases, and 10 bases had no gene match. CDR1 is SGHAT and CDR2 is FQNNGV in the germline V gene. The CDR3 runs to 15 residues. CDR3 amino acids: CASSPLQGMDYEQYF. CDR3 in DNA: TGTGCCAGCAGCCCCCTACAGGGGATGGACTACGAGCAGTACTTC. The full variable domain, with the rest looked up from reference TRBV11-2 and TRBJ2-7, is EAGVAQSPRYKIIEKRQSVAFWCNPISGHATLYWYQQILGQGPKLLIQFQNNGVVDDSQLPKDRFSAERLKGVDSTLKIQPAKLEDSAVYLCASSPLQGMDYEQYFGPGTRLTVT.

The chain joins TRBV19 to TRBJ1-4; no definite D call. V lost 5 bases, J lost 7 bases, and 11 bases lay in between. Germline V gene sequence: CDR1 LNHDA, CDR2 SQIVND (reference sequence). The CDR3 runs 13 residues. This chain's CDR3 is CASSGGDREKLFF. For the CDR3, the DNA is TGTGCCAGTAGTGGCGGTGACCGTGAAAAACTGTTTTTT.

V gene TRBV27 combines with J gene TRBJ2-7, with 9 bases fitting TRBD2. The CDR3 extends over 14 amino acids. J was trimmed by 6 bases and V by 5 bases; bases with no gene match: 8. Germline V gene sequence: CDR1 MNHEY, CDR2 SMNVEV (reference sequence). The CDR3 region is CASSTSGSSGEQYF. For the CDR3, the DNA is TGTGCCAGCAGTACTAGCGGGTCGTCCGGCGAGCAGTACTTC.

V and J are TRBV28 and TRBJ2-7, with TRBD1 matching 8 bases. The CDR3 has 16 amino acids. Per germline, CDR1 MDHEN and CDR2 SYDVKM. J lost 2 bases, V lost 4 bases, and 10 bases had no gene match. The CDR3 sequence: CASSSQWDRRAYEQYF. The CDR3 nucleotides are TGTGCCAGCAGTTCCCAATGGGACAGGAGAGCCTACGAGCAGTACTTC.

This clone was found once. J is TRBJ2-2 and V is TRBV19; 8 nucleotides line up with TRBD2. The CDR3 is 19 residues long. Trimming removed 4 bases from V and 4 bases from J; junction bases left unmatched: 17. CDR1 is LNHDA, CDR2 SQIVND, per germline (reference sequence). The CDR3 DNA is TGTGCCAGTAGTAAAAAGAGGTCAGGGAGCGGGAGTACCACCGGGGAGCTGTTTTTT. Translating gives CASSKKRSGSGSTTGELFF.

A note on this clone: This specimen includes other DNA sequences encoding the same CDR3. The V call is TRBV7-9, the J call TRBJ2-7, with a tentative D call TRBD2 (7 bases). Deletions cut 0 bases from V and 2 bases from J, with 11 bases between. CDR1 is SEHNR, CDR2 FQNEAQ, per germline (reference sequence). This CDR3 has 15 amino acids. The CDR3 reads CASSLAGGATYEQYF. DNA of the CDR3: TGTGCCAGCAGCTTAGCGGGGGGGGCCACCTACGAGCAGTACTTC. Using reference TRBV7-9 and TRBJ2-7 for the parts outside the CDR3, the full variable domain is DTGVSQNPRHKITKRGQNVTFRCDPISEHNRLYWYRQTLGQGPEFLTYFQNEAQLEKSRLLSDRFSAERPKGSFSTLEIQRTEQGDSAMYLCASSLAGGATYEQYFGPGTRLTVT.

V and J are TRBV14 and TRBJ1-3; D not resolved. This CDR3 has 15 residues. Germline V gene lookup returns CDR1 SGHDN and CDR2 FVKESK. Trimming took off 4 bases at V and 2 bases at J, with 12 bases between the two ends. In nucleotides, the CDR3 is TGTGCCAGCAGCCTAGCCGTTAAGGCTGGAAACACCATATATTTT. Encoded protein: CASSLAVKAGNTIYF.